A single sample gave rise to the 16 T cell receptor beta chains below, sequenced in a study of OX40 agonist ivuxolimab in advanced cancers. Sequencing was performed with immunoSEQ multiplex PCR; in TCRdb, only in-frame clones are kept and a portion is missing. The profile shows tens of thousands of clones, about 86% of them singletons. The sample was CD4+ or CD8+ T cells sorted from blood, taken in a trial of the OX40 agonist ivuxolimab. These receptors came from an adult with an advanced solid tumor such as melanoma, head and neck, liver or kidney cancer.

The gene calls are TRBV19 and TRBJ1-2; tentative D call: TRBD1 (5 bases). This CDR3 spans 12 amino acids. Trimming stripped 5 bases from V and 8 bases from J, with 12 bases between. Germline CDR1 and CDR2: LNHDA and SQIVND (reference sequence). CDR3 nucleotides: TGTGCCAGTAGTGCGCAGGGATACGGCTACACCTTC. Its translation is CASSAQGYGYTF.

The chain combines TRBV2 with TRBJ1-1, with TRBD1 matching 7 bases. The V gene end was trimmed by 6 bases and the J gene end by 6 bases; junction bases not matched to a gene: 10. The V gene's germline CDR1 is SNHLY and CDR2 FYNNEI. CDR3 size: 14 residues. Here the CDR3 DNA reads TGTGCCAGCAGGACGGACAGGTCGGTCGCTGAAGCTTTCTTT. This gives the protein CASRTDRSVAEAFF.

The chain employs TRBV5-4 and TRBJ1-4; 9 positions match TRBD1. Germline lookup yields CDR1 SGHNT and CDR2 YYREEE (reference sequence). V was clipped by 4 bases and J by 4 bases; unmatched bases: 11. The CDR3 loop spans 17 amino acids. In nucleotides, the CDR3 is TGTGCCAGCAGCCTGATGACAGGGGGTAATTTTAATGAAAAACTGTTTTTT. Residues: CASSLMTGGNFNEKLFF.

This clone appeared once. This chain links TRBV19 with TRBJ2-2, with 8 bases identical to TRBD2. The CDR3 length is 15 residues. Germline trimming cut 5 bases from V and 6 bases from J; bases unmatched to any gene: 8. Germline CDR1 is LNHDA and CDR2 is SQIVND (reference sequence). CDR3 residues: CASSRGGSIAGELFF. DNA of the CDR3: TGTGCCAGTAGTCGGGGGGGGAGTATCGCCGGGGAGCTGTTTTTT.

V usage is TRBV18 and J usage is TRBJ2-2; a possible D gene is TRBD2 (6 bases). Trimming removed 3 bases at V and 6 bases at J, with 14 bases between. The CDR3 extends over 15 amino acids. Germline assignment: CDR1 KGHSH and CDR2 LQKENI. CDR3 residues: CASSPITSRAGELFF. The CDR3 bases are TGTGCCAGCTCACCGATAACTAGCAGGGCCGGGGAGCTGTTTTTT.

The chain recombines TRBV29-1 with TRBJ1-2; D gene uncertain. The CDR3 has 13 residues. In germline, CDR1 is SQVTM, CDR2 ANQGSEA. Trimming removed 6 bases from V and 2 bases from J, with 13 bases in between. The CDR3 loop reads CSVNPSPNYGYTF. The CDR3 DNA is TGCAGCGTAAATCCTTCCCCGAACTATGGCTACACCTTC. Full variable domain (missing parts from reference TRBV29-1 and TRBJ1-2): SAVISQKPSRDICQRGTSLTIQCQVDSQVTMMFWYRQQPGQSLTLIATANQGSEATYESGFVIDKFPISRPNLTFSTLTVSNMSPEDSSIYLCSVNPSPNYGYTFGSGTRLTVV.

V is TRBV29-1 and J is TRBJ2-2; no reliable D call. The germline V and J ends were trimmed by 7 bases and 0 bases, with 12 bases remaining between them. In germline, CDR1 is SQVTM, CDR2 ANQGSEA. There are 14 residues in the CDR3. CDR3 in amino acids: CSALRNPNTGELFF. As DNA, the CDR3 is TGCAGCGCCCTCCGGAACCCGAACACCGGGGAGCTGTTTTTT.

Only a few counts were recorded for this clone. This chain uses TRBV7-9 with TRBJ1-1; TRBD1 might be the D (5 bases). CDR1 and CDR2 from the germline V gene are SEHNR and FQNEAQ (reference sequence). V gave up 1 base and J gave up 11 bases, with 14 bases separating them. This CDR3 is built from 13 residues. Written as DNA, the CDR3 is TGTGCCAGCAGCTTAGGGCAGGGAGGCTACGCTTTCTTT. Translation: CASSLGQGGYAFF.

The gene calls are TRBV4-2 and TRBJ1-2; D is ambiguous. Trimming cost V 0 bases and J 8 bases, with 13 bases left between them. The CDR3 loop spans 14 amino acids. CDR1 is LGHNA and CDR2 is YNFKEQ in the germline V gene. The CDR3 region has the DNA TGTGCCAGCAGCCAAGATTTGCTGTTTATGGGCTACACCTTC. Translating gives CASSQDLLFMGYTF.

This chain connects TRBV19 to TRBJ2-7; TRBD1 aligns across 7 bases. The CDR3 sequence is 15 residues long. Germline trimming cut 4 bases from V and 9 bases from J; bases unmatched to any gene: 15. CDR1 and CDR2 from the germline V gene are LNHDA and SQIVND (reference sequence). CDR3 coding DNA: TGTGCCAGTAGTAGGAGAGACAGGGATTCCGATTGGCAGTACTTC. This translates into CASSRRDRDSDWQYF. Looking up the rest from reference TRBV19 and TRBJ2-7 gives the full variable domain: DGGITQSPKYLFRKEGQNVTLSCEQNLNHDAMYWYRQDPGQGLRLIYYSQIVNDFQKGDIAEGYSVSREKKESFPLTVTSAQKNPTAFYLCASSRRDRDSDWQYFGPGTRLTVT.

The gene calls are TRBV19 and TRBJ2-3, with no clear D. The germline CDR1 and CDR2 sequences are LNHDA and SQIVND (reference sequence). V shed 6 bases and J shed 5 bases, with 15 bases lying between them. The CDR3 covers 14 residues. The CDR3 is CASRGFRWEDTQYF. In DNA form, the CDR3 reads TGTGCCAGTAGGGGATTTCGGTGGGAAGATACGCAGTATTTT.

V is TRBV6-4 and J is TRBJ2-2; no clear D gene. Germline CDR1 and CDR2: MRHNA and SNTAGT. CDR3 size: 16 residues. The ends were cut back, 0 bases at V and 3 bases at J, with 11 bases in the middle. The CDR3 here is CASSDSLASHTGELFF. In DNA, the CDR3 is TGTGCCAGCAGTGACTCACTGGCCAGTCACACCGGGGAGCTGTTTTTT.

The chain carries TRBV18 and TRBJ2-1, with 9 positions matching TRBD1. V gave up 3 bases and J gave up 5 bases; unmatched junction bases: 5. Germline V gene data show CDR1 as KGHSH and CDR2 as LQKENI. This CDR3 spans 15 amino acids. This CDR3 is CASSPGQGGDNEQFF. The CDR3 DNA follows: TGTGCCAGCTCACCGGGACAGGGCGGGGACAATGAGCAGTTCTTC.

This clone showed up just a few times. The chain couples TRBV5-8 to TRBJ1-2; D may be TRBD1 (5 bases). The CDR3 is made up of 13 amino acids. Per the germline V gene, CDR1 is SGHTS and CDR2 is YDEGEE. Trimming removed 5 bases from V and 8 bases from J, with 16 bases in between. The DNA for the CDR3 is TGTGCCAGCAGTCGCCTCCGGGACGGGGGCTACACCTTC. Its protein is CASSRLRDGGYTF.

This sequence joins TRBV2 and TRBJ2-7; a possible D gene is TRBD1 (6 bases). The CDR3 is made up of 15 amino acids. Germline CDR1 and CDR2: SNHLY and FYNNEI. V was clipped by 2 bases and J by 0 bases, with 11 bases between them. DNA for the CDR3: TGTGCCAGCAGTGAAAACAGGGAACCCTCCTACGAGCAGTACTTC. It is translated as CASSENREPSYEQYF.

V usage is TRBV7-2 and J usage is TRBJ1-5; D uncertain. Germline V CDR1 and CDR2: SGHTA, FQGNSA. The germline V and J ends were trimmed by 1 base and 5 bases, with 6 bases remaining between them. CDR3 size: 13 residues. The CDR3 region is CASSLVRDQPQHF. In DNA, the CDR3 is TGTGCCAGCAGCTTAGTACGCGATCAGCCCCAGCATTTT. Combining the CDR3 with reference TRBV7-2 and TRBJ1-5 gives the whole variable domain GAGVSQSPSNKVTEKGKDVELRCDPISGHTALYWYRQSLGQGLEFLIYFQGNSAPDKSGLPSDRFSAERTGGSVSTLTIQRTQQEDSAVYLCASSLVRDQPQHFGDGTRLSIL.